This T cell receptor (beta chain) was documented in a study of glioma-infiltrating T cells after dendritic cell vaccination (dated by TCRdb to between 2015 and 2016). With respect to the entire study: The cohort included roughly 15 glioblastoma patients drawn from Phase I and II dendritic cell vaccination trials, of whom 9 were newly diagnosed and 6 had recurrent disease. The vaccine consisted of monocyte-derived dendritic cells cultured less than 9 days with IL-4 and GM-CSF, then pulsed overnight with autologous tumor lysate. Patients received autologous tumor lysate-pulsed dendritic cell vaccination between about 2003 and 2012. Three intradermal dendritic cell vaccine injections were administered to patients at biweekly intervals in the arm below the axilla. In glioblastoma patients vaccinated with dendritic cells, deep sequencing of TCR beta CDR3 regions served to measure the amount of tumor-infiltrating lymphocytes and to compare repertoires between tumor and blood. Pretreatment tumor was obtained from residual fresh-frozen tissue of the resection from which the autologous tumor lysate vaccine had been prepared. Survival after dendritic cell vaccination was correlated with TCR sequencing metrics, including TIL content and tumor-blood repertoire overlap.

TCRB CDR3 regions were amplified from about 1.9 ug genomic DNA, or all available DNA if less, using the immunoSEQ assay. The multiplex PCR relied on 60 forward primers for TCR V beta segments and 13 reverse primers for J beta segments. To estimate the number of reads per starting template, synthetic control templates were added to each sample at limiting dilution. Reads of 87 bp were generated by sequencing on the Illumina HiSeq System. In the source study's methods: PCR and sequencing errors were removed by a nearest neighbor algorithm that merged closely related sequences. The study used only tumor samples in which more than 100 unique TCRs were identified. To estimate TIL fraction, the T cell count derived from reads and spike-in coverage was divided by the number of input cells, assuming 6.4 pg DNA per diploid cell. TCR overlap was measured as the percentage of unique tumor TCR beta sequences also present in the same patient's peripheral blood. This immuneACCESS table, as held by TCRdb, lists in-frame sequences with V and J called but not all clones. Of the missing ones, under half trace to an unresolved V gene in checked studies; the others have no known cause. V and J calls and clone size follow that table, whereas D and trimming were derived from the DNA. The sample table lists about 3,100 clones, nearly 80% of them with a count of one. About 4.4% of the sample goes to the ten largest clones.

Patients were selected on the basis of adequate residual fresh-frozen tumor tissue and more than two years of available survival data. An isocitrate dehydrogenase mutation was not carried by any of the glioblastoma patients, although molecular status was otherwise variable. Tumor specimens were washed free of blood, necrotic areas were removed, and H&E staining confirmed over 20% tumor content before DNA isolation. The Qiagen DNeasy Blood extraction Kit was used to extract genomic DNA. The paper as a whole reports these results and caveats: The TCR overlap response model with three groups was called speculative and said to need prospective validation. Longer time to progression and overall survival after dendritic cell vaccination were predicted by higher estimated pretreatment TIL content. TCR clonality showed no direct relationship with survival, which suggests that a diverse polyclonal response may matter. The cohort was small and heterogeneous, few patients had complete blood and tumor sets, and even fewer had initial-recurrent tumor pairs.

At the junction V is shortened by 6 bases and J by 6 bases; bases outside the gene matches: 12. According to the germline V gene, CDR1 reads LGHNA and CDR2 reads YNFKEQ. Counted from cysteine to phenylalanine, this CDR3 has 16 amino acids. The entry retains the CDR3 DNA only, 48 bases that are in frame from base 1. To note about this clone: This receptor's antigen is unknown. No clone much larger than this one lies a single base away; base qualities are absent.

In this chain, TRBV4-2 is recombined with TRBJ2-2; TRBD2 fits 8 bases in the junction. The source material was tumor tissue, sampled before dendritic cell vaccination. The clonotype was recovered from a human donor with glioblastoma. The CDR3 region: CASRVTLRGGPGELFF. The DNA reads as follows: TGTGCCAGCAGGGTGACTTTACGGGGGGGCCCCGGGGAGCTGTTTTTT.